The rows below give T cell receptor beta chains drawn from one sample of a study of early stage breast cancer tumors. The protocol was immunoSEQ multiplex PCR, while the TCRdb copy is restricted to in-frame clones and leaves out a portion. The sample carries roughly 34,000 clones, roughly 70% recorded once. Sequencing used blood. These receptors originate from a person in their sixties or seventies with breast cancer. Each CDR3 is given with its conserved first and last residue. The D gene is left open where the match is weak. Clone size, where shown, is once, few, many, or a class for clones that have expanded.

v_gene: TRBV28; j_gene: TRBJ1-1; d_gene: NA; abundance: NA; CDR3nt: TGTGCCAGCCAGGTGGGGGGGGTCGATACTGAAGCTTTCTTT; CDR3aa: CASQVGGVDTEAFF
v_gene: TRBV15; j_gene: TRBJ2-1; d_gene: TRBD1; abundance: NA; CDR3nt: TGTGCCACCAGCTTTGGACAGGACGACTACAATGAGCAGTTCTTC; CDR3aa: CATSFGQDDYNEQFF
v_gene: TRBV2; j_gene: TRBJ2-7; d_gene: NA; abundance: few; CDR3nt: TGTGCCAGCAGTGACAGGAGCAGCTCCTACGAGCAGTACTTC; CDR3aa: CASSDRSSSYEQYF
v_gene: TRBV5-4; j_gene: TRBJ2-3; d_gene: NA; abundance: NA; CDR3nt: TGTGCCAGCAGGAAAAACAGAAAAGGGGGCACAGATACGCAGTATTTT; CDR3aa: CASRKNRKGGTDTQYF
v_gene: TRBV18; j_gene: TRBJ1-6; d_gene: NA; abundance: NA; CDR3nt: TGTGCCAGCTCATTCGGGGGGGATTCACCCCTCCACTTT; CDR3aa: CASSFGGDSPLHF
v_gene: TRBV28; j_gene: TRBJ2-7; d_gene: NA; abundance: NA; CDR3nt: TGTGCCAGCAGTTCCAGGATCTACGAGCAGTACTTC; CDR3aa: CASSSRIYEQYF
v_gene: TRBV11-2; j_gene: TRBJ2-2; d_gene: NA; abundance: few; CDR3nt: TGTGCCAGCAGCTCCAACCCGAACACCGGGGAGCTGTTTTTT; CDR3aa: CASSSNPNTGELFF
v_gene: TRBV7-2; j_gene: TRBJ1-2; d_gene: TRBD1; abundance: large; CDR3nt: TGTGCCAGCAGCTTAAGTCTCGCAGGGGGCCCTGGCTACACCTTC; CDR3aa: CASSLSLAGGPGYTF
v_gene: TRBV20-1; j_gene: TRBJ1-2; d_gene: NA; abundance: NA; CDR3nt: TGCAGTGCTACCTATGGCTACACCTTC; CDR3aa: CSATYGYTF
v_gene: TRBV4-1; j_gene: TRBJ1-1; d_gene: NA; abundance: NA; CDR3nt: TGCGCCAGCAGCCGGGTCTCCGGGGAGGCTGAAGCTTTCTTT; CDR3aa: CASSRVSGEAEAFF
v_gene: TRBV6-1; j_gene: TRBJ2-1; d_gene: TRBD2; abundance: NA; CDR3nt: TGTGCCAGCAGGAGCGGGGGCACCTACAATGAGCAGTTCTTC; CDR3aa: CASRSGGTYNEQFF
v_gene: TRBV5-6; j_gene: TRBJ2-6; d_gene: TRBD1; abundance: NA; CDR3nt: TGTGCCAGCAGCTTGACAGGGGTCACCTCTGGGGCCAACGTCCTGACTTTC; CDR3aa: CASSLTGVTSGANVLTF
v_gene: TRBV6-4; j_gene: TRBJ2-3; d_gene: NA; abundance: NA; CDR3nt: TGTGCCAGCAGTGGGGGAGAGGTAGATACGCAGTATTTT; CDR3aa: CASSGGEVDTQYF
v_gene: TRBV11-1; j_gene: TRBJ2-2; d_gene: TRBD1; abundance: NA; CDR3nt: TGTGCCAGCAGATATGGACAGGGGCCGGTGTTTTTT; CDR3aa: CASRYGQGPVFF
v_gene: TRBV14; j_gene: TRBJ2-6; d_gene: NA; abundance: NA; CDR3nt: TGTGCCAGCAGCCAAGGGGGGTTCTCTGGGGCCAACGTCCTGACTTTC; CDR3aa: CASSQGGFSGANVLTF
v_gene: TRBV27; j_gene: TRBJ2-3; d_gene: TRBD2; abundance: NA; CDR3nt: TGTGCCAGCAGCTTTTCTAGCGGAGCTAGCACAGATACGCAGTATTTT; CDR3aa: CASSFSSGASTDTQYF